A selection of T cell receptor beta chains follows, all from one sample in a study of a mutant IDH1 vaccine in newly diagnosed glioma. Some clones are missing from TCRdb's copy, which holds only in-frame ones; the method was immunoSEQ multiplex PCR. The sample shows tens of thousands of clones, roughly 88% of them seen only once. The sample consisted of PBMCs, taken from a glioma patient treated with radiotherapy, temozolomide or both. The receptors were gathered from a man aged 40-55 years with glioma. CDR3s include the opening cysteine and the closing phenylalanine or tryptophan. D genes are given only for firm matches. Expanded clones get a size class; other rows say once, few or many, or leave the size out.

cdr3_nt,cdr3_aa,clone_size,d_call,j_call,v_call
TGCAGTGCTATAAGGGGGGATACGCAGTATTTT,CSAIRGDTQYF,-,-,TRBJ2-3,TRBV20-1
TGTGCCAGCAGCGTTCGACACCCACCCTACGAGCAGTACTTC,CASSVRHPPYEQYF,-,-,TRBJ2-7,TRBV5-6
TGTGCCAGCAGTTCCGGACTAGTTTCCCAAGAGACCCAGTACTTC,CASSSGLVSQETQYF,-,TRBD2,TRBJ2-5,TRBV27
TGTGCCAGCAGCCCGGGACAGCAGGGGAACACTGAAGCTTTCTTT,CASSPGQQGNTEAFF,once,TRBD1,TRBJ1-1,TRBV7-9
TGTGCCAGCAGCTTCGGACAGGGAAACACTGAAGCTTTCTTT,CASSFGQGNTEAFF,-,TRBD1,TRBJ1-1,TRBV5-4
TGTGCCAGCAGCTTAGAACTAGCGGGAGTATCTGAGCAGTTCTTC,CASSLELAGVSEQFF,-,TRBD2,TRBJ2-1,TRBV7-9
TGTGCCAGCAGCTTAGGAGAAGTCAGGATCTACGAGCAGTACTTC,CASSLGEVRIYEQYF,-,-,TRBJ2-7,TRBV7-6
TGTGCCAGCTCACTCCAACTTGGAGGGCGGGAGACCCAGTACTTC,CASSLQLGGRETQYF,-,-,TRBJ2-5,TRBV18
TGTGCCAGCAGTGATCAAGGGGCTGTCGGTCAGCCCCAGCATTTT,CASSDQGAVGQPQHF,-,-,TRBJ1-5,TRBV6-1
TGTGCCAGCAGCTCTAGCGGGACCCAAGAGACCCAGTACTTC,CASSSSGTQETQYF,-,TRBD2,TRBJ2-5,TRBV7-8
TGTGCCAGCAGCCCAGTAGGACCCCAGCATTTT,CASSPVGPQHF,-,-,TRBJ1-5,TRBV6-5
TGTGCCAGCAGCTCACAGGGAGTTTATGAAAAACTGTTTTTT,CASSSQGVYEKLFF,-,-,TRBJ1-4,TRBV7-9
TGTGCCAGTAGTATAGGGGCAGGGAGCCAAGAGACCCAGTACTTC,CASSIGAGSQETQYF,-,-,TRBJ2-5,TRBV19
TGTGCCAGCAGCCTACTAGCGGGCACTTCCGATACGCAGTATTTT,CASSLLAGTSDTQYF,-,TRBD2,TRBJ2-3,TRBV7-2
TGTGCCAGCAGTTTATGGGGGGCGACCCACGAGCAGTACTTC,CASSLWGATHEQYF,-,-,TRBJ2-7,TRBV27
TGTGCCAGTAGTCTTTACTCGAACACTGAAGCTTTCTTT,CASSLYSNTEAFF,few,-,TRBJ1-1,TRBV19
TGTGCCGGGCCCGGGACGGACTACAATGAGCAGTTCTTC,CAGPGTDYNEQFF,-,-,TRBJ2-1,TRBV6-5
TGTGCCAGCAGCCCTCGGGGCCCACAAGAGACCCAGTACTTC,CASSPRGPQETQYF,-,-,TRBJ2-5,TRBV7-6
TGTGCCAGCTCAAGGGACAGGATTAACTACGAGCAGTACTTC,CASSRDRINYEQYF,once,TRBD1,TRBJ2-7,TRBV18
TGTGCCAGCAGCCTCGGACAGGGGGGCCACGAGCAGTACTTC,CASSLGQGGHEQYF,once,TRBD1,TRBJ2-7,TRBV5-5
TGTGCCAGCAGTGAAGCATCAGGGAGCGAGACCCAGTACTTC,CASSEASGSETQYF,-,-,TRBJ2-5,TRBV6-1
TGCGCCAGCAGCCGAGCCGGGAGTTCTGGGGAGCTGTTTTTT,CASSRAGSSGELFF,-,-,TRBJ2-2,TRBV5-1
TGTGCCATCAGTGAGTCGAAAAGGACTGGAAACACCATATATTTT,CAISESKRTGNTIYF,-,-,TRBJ1-3,TRBV10-3
TGTGCCATCAGCCCCGCAGGTACAGATACGCAGTATTTT,CAISPAGTDTQYF,-,-,TRBJ2-3,TRBV10-3
TGTGCCAGTAGACTGGATTGGCGCTATGGCTACACCTTC,CASRLDWRYGYTF,-,-,TRBJ1-2,TRBV19
TGCGCCAGCAGTGAGTCTCTAGTATGGTATTTT,CASSESLVWYF,-,-,TRBJ2-3,TRBV10-1
TGTGCCAGCAGCGTAAGCGGGGGATCCTACGAGCAGTACTTC,CASSVSGGSYEQYF,-,TRBD2,TRBJ2-7,TRBV9
TGTGCCAGCAGCTCGGGACAGATTCCCAATCAGCCCCAGCATTTT,CASSSGQIPNQPQHF,-,TRBD1,TRBJ1-5,TRBV5-6
TGTGCCAGCAGAACAGTTTCCGGGACAGGGAACACTGAAGCTTTCTTT,CASRTVSGTGNTEAFF,-,TRBD1,TRBJ1-1,TRBV7-9
TGCAGCGTCGGTGACAGGGGAGGGGAGCAGTACTTC,CSVGDRGGEQYF,-,-,TRBJ2-7,TRBV29-1
TGCGCCAGCAGCCGGACTAGCGGGAGCGGGGAGCAGTTCTTC,CASSRTSGSGEQFF,-,TRBD2,TRBJ2-1,TRBV10-2
TGCGCCAGCAGCTTGGAACCGGCTTATGGCTACACCTTC,CASSLEPAYGYTF,-,-,TRBJ1-2,TRBV5-1
TGTGCCAGCAGCACAAACAGGGTGAACACTGAAGCTTTCTTT,CASSTNRVNTEAFF,-,-,TRBJ1-1,TRBV6-1
TGTGCCACCCATTGGTCTGGCACTGAAGCTTTCTTT,CATHWSGTEAFF,-,-,TRBJ1-1,TRBV6-6
TGTGCCAGCAGAAACGAGGGCAGGGGCTACGAGCAGTACTTC,CASRNEGRGYEQYF,-,-,TRBJ2-7,TRBV7-8
TGTGCCAGCTCACCGGGGACTAAAGGAGAGACCCAGTACTTC,CASSPGTKGETQYF,-,TRBD2,TRBJ2-5,TRBV18
TGTGCCAGCAGCCTAACAGGTCGGGGCAATCAGCCCCAGCATTTT,CASSLTGRGNQPQHF,-,-,TRBJ1-5,TRBV6-6
TGTGCCACTCCCCCCGGGACTAGTAGGAATGAGCAGTTCTTC,CATPPGTSRNEQFF,once,TRBD2,TRBJ2-1,TRBV2
TGCGCCAGCAGCCCTGGGACTAGAGATTACAATGAGCAGTTCTTC,CASSPGTRDYNEQFF,-,TRBD2,TRBJ2-1,TRBV5-1
TGTGCCAGCAGTTCGCGTAACCTGAACGAGCAGTACTTC,CASSSRNLNEQYF,-,-,TRBJ2-7,TRBV27
TGTGCCAGCAGTCACCCAGGGATCGGGATTGAGTACTTC,CASSHPGIGIEYF,-,-,TRBJ2-4,TRBV27
TGTGCCAGCTCCTTGGTTGGTAGTTTCGACGAGCAGTACTTC,CASSLVGSFDEQYF,once,-,TRBJ2-7,TRBV18